One sample yielded the 15 T cell receptor beta chains listed below, sequenced in a study of blood T cell repertoires in COVID-19. Profiling relied on immunoSEQ multiplex PCR, and the TCRdb table lists in-frame clones only, not all of them. The profile shows 60,000 or so clones, more than 60% of them singletons. The sequencing sample was made of peripheral blood. These receptors originate from a human donor in a cohort sampled during active COVID-19.

The chain links TRBV5-1 to TRBJ2-7, with TRBD1 matching over 7 bases. CDR1 and CDR2 from the germline V gene are SGHRS and YFSETQ. V dropped 3 bases and J dropped 6; count of bases not matched to a gene: 9. The CDR3 is 14 residues long. DNA for the CDR3: TGCGCCAGCAGCTCTGGAGACAGGGTCCGCGAGCAGTACTTC. As protein: CASSSGDRVREQYF. The full variable domain, in which reference TRBV5-1 and TRBJ2-7 provide the parts outside the CDR3, is KAGVTQTPRYLIKTRGQQVTLSCSPISGHRSVSWYQQTPGQGLQFLFEYFSETQRNKGNFPGRFSGRQFSNSRSEMNVSTLELGDSALYLCASSSGDRVREQYFGPGTRLTVT.

V and J are TRBV30 and TRBJ2-7; 11 bases agree with TRBD2. Germline assignment: CDR1 GTSNPN and CDR2 SVGIG (reference sequence). The CDR3 is made up of 13 amino acids. After removal of 6 bases from V and 5 bases from J, the junction contained 6 bases not matched to a gene. CDR3 protein: CACIAGGRDEQYF. CDR3 in DNA: TGTGCCTGTATAGCGGGGGGGCGCGACGAGCAGTACTTC.

The chain combines TRBV4-3 with TRBJ2-7, with 12 nucleotides matching TRBD2. This CDR3 has 16 residues. V was clipped by 4 bases and J by 3 bases; unmatched bases: 7. Germline CDR1 reads LGHNA; CDR2 reads YSLEER. In nucleotides, the CDR3 is TGCGCCAGCAGCCTGAGACGGACTAGCGGGATCTACGAGCAGTACTTC. Its translation is CASSLRRTSGIYEQYF.

This chain joins TRBV4-1 and TRBJ2-7; D may be TRBD2 (5 bases). Trimming left V 0 bases short and J 3 bases short, with 15 bases between. The CDR3 has 16 residues. Per the germline V gene, CDR1 is MGHRA and CDR2 is YSYEKL. The CDR3, as DNA: TGCGCCAGCAGCCAAGAGGTTGGGCTAGCTCTCTACGAGCAGTACTTC. Translation gives CASSQEVGLALYEQYF.

The CDR3 DNA is TGTGCCATCAGTGAGAGACAGGGGGAGACCCAGTACTTC. Residues: CAISERQGETQYF. The chain uses TRBV10-3 and TRBJ2-5, with 8 bases matching TRBD1. Germline V gene data show CDR1 as ENHRY and CDR2 as SYGVKD. The CDR3 totals 13 residues. V shed 2 bases and J 5 bases; nucleotides not matched to a gene: 1.

The CDR3 here is CASSPNRDSLSYAMYEQYF. The CDR3, as DNA: TGCGCCAGCAGTCCTAACCGGGACAGTCTTTCGTATGCTATGTACGAGCAGTACTTC. V and J are TRBV4-1 and TRBJ2-7; 7 bases are shared with TRBD1. V dropped 6 bases and J dropped 4; count of bases not matched to a gene: 24. CDR3 size: 19 residues. The germline V gene has CDR1 MGHRA and CDR2 YSYEKL.

This clone appeared once. This sequence joins TRBV5-1 and TRBJ1-4, with 12 positions matching TRBD1. V lost 4 bases, J lost 4 bases, and 5 bases stayed unmatched. Germline V lookup: CDR1 SGHRS, CDR2 YFSETQ. This CDR3 contains 16 residues. CDR3 nucleotides: TGCGCCAGCAGCGCGGGACAGGGGGCAGGTAATGAAAAACTGTTTTTT. Translation gives CASSAGQGAGNEKLFF.

The chain has TRBV27 and TRBJ2-7; 12 bases line up with TRBD2. V trimming: 5 bases; J trimming: 0 bases; junction bases outside the gene matches: 8. The V gene's germline CDR1 is MNHEY and CDR2 SMNVEV (reference sequence). The CDR3 consists of 17 residues. For the CDR3, the DNA is TGTGCCAGCAGTCCTCTAGCGGGAGGGCCGGTCTCCTACGAGCAGTACTTC. It codes for CASSPLAGGPVSYEQYF.

The chain employs TRBV4-3 and TRBJ2-7, with 7 bases lining up with TRBD1. Per germline, CDR1 LGHNA and CDR2 YSLEER. With 3 bases clipped from V and 5 bases from J, the junction kept 10 bases outside the gene matches. The CDR3 spans 15 residues. The CDR3 DNA reads as TGCGCCAGCAGCCAGTATGGGGGACAGTTCCACGAGCAGTACTTC. Its translation: CASSQYGGQFHEQYF.

V gene TRBV7-9 combines with J gene TRBJ1-5; no definite D call. CDR3 size: 12 residues. V was clipped by 4 bases and J by 8 bases, with 9 bases between them. The germline gives CDR1 SEHNR, CDR2 FQNEAQ (reference sequence). CDR3 nucleotide sequence: TGTGCCAGCAGCTCCTCCGAGGAGCCCCAGCATTTT. Its translation is CASSSSEEPQHF. Full variable domain (remainder filled in from reference TRBV7-9 and TRBJ1-5): DTGVSQNPRHKITKRGQNVTFRCDPISEHNRLYWYRQTLGQGPEFLTYFQNEAQLEKSRLLSDRFSAERPKGSFSTLEIQRTEQGDSAMYLCASSSSEEPQHFGDGTRLSIL.

The chain joins TRBV28 to TRBJ2-7, with D uncertain. Per the germline V gene, CDR1 is MDHEN and CDR2 is SYDVKM. The CDR3 loop spans 12 amino acids. With 2 bases removed from V and 7 bases from J, the gap between germline ends came to 9 bases. The CDR3 here is CASSLNHFEQYF. As DNA, the CDR3 is TGTGCCAGCAGTTTAAATCATTTTGAGCAGTACTTC.

The chain has TRBV5-6 and TRBJ1-6; no clear D gene. V lost 0 bases and J 0 bases, leaving 10 bases between the germline ends. CDR1 and CDR2 from the germline V gene are SGHDT and YYEEEE. CDR3 length equals 17 residues. CDR3 sequence (DNA): TGTGCCAGCAGCTTGGTTGGTCAGTACTCCTATAATTCACCCCTCCACTTT. Its protein product is CASSLVGQYSYNSPLHF.

This chain uses TRBV19 with TRBJ2-1; D perhaps matches TRBD2 (6 bases). CDR1 is LNHDA and CDR2 is SQIVND in the germline V gene (reference sequence). Trimming left V 9 bases short and J 0 bases short, with 15 bases between. The CDR3 is made up of 15 amino acids. Written as DNA, the CDR3 is TGTGCCAGCCGACTGACTAGGGGCTCCTACAATGAGCAGTTCTTC. Translating it yields CASRLTRGSYNEQFF.

The J gene is TRBJ1-4, the V gene TRBV6-2 or TRBV6-3, with 8 nucleotides matching TRBD1. Germline lookup yields CDR1 MNHEY and CDR2 SVGEGT. V lost 4 bases, J lost 7 bases, and 5 bases stayed unmatched. The CDR3 is 14 residues long. CDR3 loop: CASSSRDRPEKLFF. The CDR3 DNA reads as TGTGCCAGCAGTTCACGGGACAGGCCTGAAAAACTGTTTTTT.

The chain links TRBV5-5 to TRBJ1-5; D unclear. This CDR3 has 14 residues. Germline V gives CDR1 SGHKS, CDR2 YYEKEE (reference sequence). V dropped 1 base and J dropped 2 bases, with 7 bases sitting between them. The CDR3 is CASSLLRGNQPQHF. Written as DNA, the CDR3 is TGTGCCAGCAGCTTGCTCCGGGGCAATCAGCCCCAGCATTTT.